A selection of T cell receptor beta chains follows, all from one sample in a study of CD8+ T cells in alopecia areata. Sequencing was performed with immunoSEQ multiplex PCR; in TCRdb, only in-frame clones are kept and a portion is missing. The table records over 150,000 clones, around 60% of them present only once. The sample here was CD4+ T cells sorted from blood, taken at week 24, from a patient treated with tofacitinib. The receptors derive from a human donor with alopecia areata. CDR3s include the opening cysteine and the closing phenylalanine or tryptophan. The D gene is left open where the match is weak.

V gene: TRBV6-6; J gene: TRBJ1-2; D gene: .; CDR3 protein: CASSYSQGNYGYTF
V gene: TRBV30; J gene: TRBJ1-5; D gene: .; CDR3 protein: CAWSVPTGNQPQHF
V gene: TRBV4-1; J gene: TRBJ1-5; D gene: .; CDR3 protein: CASSQGTANQPQHF
V gene: TRBV2; J gene: TRBJ1-1; D gene: TRBD1; CDR3 protein: CASSLQGVYTEAFF
V gene: TRBV4-1; J gene: TRBJ1-5; D gene: .; CDR3 protein: CASSQEAGGGSNQPQHF
V gene: TRBV5-6; J gene: TRBJ2-3; D gene: .; CDR3 protein: CASSLGLTSTDTQYF
V gene: TRBV29-1; J gene: TRBJ1-2; D gene: .; CDR3 protein: CSADHGFDANYGYTF
V gene: TRBV2; J gene: TRBJ1-1; D gene: TRBD1; CDR3 protein: CASSQGEGTEAFF
V gene: TRBV5-1; J gene: TRBJ1-6; D gene: .; CDR3 protein: CASSLEPRSPNSPLHF
V gene: TRBV4-2; J gene: TRBJ1-2; D gene: .; CDR3 protein: CASSQPRLGNGYTF
V gene: TRBV1; J gene: TRBJ1-1; D gene: .; CDR3 protein: CTSSQVLGGTEAFF
V gene: TRBV20-1; J gene: TRBJ1-1; D gene: .; CDR3 protein: CSAKLNTEAFF
V gene: TRBV29-1; J gene: TRBJ2-3; D gene: .; CDR3 protein: CSVVAGYGTDTQYF
V gene: TRBV5-6; J gene: TRBJ2-2; D gene: .; CDR3 protein: CASSLTGSDTGELFF
V gene: TRBV11-1; J gene: TRBJ2-1; D gene: TRBD2; CDR3 protein: CASSQPGGAFEQFF
V gene: TRBV29-1; J gene: TRBJ1-2; D gene: .; CDR3 protein: CSAGGRDWFYGYTF
V gene: TRBV5-1; J gene: TRBJ2-2; D gene: TRBD2; CDR3 protein: CASSRIAGDDTGELFF
V gene: TRBV25-1; J gene: TRBJ2-7; D gene: .; CDR3 protein: CASSEWETTYEQYF
V gene: TRBV6-6; J gene: TRBJ1-6; D gene: .; CDR3 protein: CASSDRLTNSPLHF
V gene: TRBV6-5; J gene: TRBJ1-2; D gene: .; CDR3 protein: CASSYSDSYGYTF
V gene: TRBV27; J gene: TRBJ2-7; D gene: .; CDR3 protein: CASFGQGRSEQYF
V gene: TRBV6-5; J gene: TRBJ1-4; D gene: .; CDR3 protein: CASAPVGGTDEKLFF
V gene: TRBV6-1; J gene: TRBJ2-2; D gene: .; CDR3 protein: CASSGRQEYTGELFF
V gene: TRBV6-6; J gene: TRBJ1-2; D gene: TRBD1; CDR3 protein: CASSYGGQGLKSYTF
V gene: TRBV11-3; J gene: TRBJ1-1; D gene: .; CDR3 protein: CASSWGQQNTEAFF
V gene: TRBV29-1; J gene: TRBJ2-1; D gene: .; CDR3 protein: CSVVVPGYYNEQFF
V gene: TRBV30; J gene: TRBJ1-4; D gene: .; CDR3 protein: CAWNRMINEKLFF
V gene: TRBV29-1; J gene: TRBJ1-1; D gene: TRBD1; CDR3 protein: CSVEGQSLGTEAFF
V gene: TRBV29-1; J gene: TRBJ2-2; D gene: .; CDR3 protein: CSVGHPSNTGELFF
V gene: TRBV6-1; J gene: TRBJ2-5; D gene: .; CDR3 protein: CASGWSGQETQYF
V gene: TRBV29-1; J gene: TRBJ1-2; D gene: .; CDR3 protein: CSVEHIHNYGYTF
V gene: TRBV2; J gene: TRBJ1-2; D gene: .; CDR3 protein: CASSNSRRVYGYTF
V gene: TRBV20-1; J gene: TRBJ1-1; D gene: .; CDR3 protein: CSEWRGTEAFF
V gene: TRBV29-1; J gene: TRBJ1-2; D gene: .; CDR3 protein: CSVARTSGYTF
V gene: TRBV29-1; J gene: TRBJ1-2; D gene: .; CDR3 protein: CSANRQPGNYGYTF
V gene: TRBV7-9; J gene: TRBJ1-1; D gene: .; CDR3 protein: CASSLPGAEAFF
V gene: TRBV14; J gene: TRBJ2-3; D gene: TRBD1; CDR3 protein: CASSQGTGALGTQYF
V gene: TRBV10-3; J gene: TRBJ2-1; D gene: TRBD2; CDR3 protein: CAITMSGGNNEQFF
V gene: TRBV30; J gene: TRBJ2-2; D gene: TRBD2; CDR3 protein: CAWTLRGGTGELFF
V gene: TRBV9; J gene: TRBJ1-1; D gene: .; CDR3 protein: CASSVVGVTEAFF